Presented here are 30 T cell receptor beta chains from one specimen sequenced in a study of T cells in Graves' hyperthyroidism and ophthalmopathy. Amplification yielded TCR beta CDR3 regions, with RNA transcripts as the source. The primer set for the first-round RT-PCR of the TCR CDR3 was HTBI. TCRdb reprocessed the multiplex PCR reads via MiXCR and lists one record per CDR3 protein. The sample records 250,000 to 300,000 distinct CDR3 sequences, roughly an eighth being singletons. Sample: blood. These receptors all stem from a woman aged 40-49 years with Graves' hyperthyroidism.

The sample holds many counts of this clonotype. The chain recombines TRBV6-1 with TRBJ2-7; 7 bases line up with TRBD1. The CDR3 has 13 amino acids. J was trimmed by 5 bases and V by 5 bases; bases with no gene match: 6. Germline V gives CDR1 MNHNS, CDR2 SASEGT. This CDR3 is CASSFQGEDEQYF. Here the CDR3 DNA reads TGTGCCAGCAGTTTTCAGGGGGAAGACGAGCAGTACTTC.

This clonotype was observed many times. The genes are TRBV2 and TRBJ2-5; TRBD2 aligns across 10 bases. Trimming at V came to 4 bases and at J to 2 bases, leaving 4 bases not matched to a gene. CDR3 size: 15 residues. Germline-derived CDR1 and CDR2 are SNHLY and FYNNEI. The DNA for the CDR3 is TGTGCCAGCAGTGTGGCTAGCGGGAGTCAAGAGACCCAGTACTTC. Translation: CASSVASGSQETQYF.

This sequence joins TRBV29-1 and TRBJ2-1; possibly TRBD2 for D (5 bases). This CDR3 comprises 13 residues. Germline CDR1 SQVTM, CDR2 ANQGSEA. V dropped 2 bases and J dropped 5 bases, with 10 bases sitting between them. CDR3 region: CSVEKWENNEQFF. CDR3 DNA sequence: TGCAGCGTTGAAAAGTGGGAGAACAATGAGCAGTTCTTC.

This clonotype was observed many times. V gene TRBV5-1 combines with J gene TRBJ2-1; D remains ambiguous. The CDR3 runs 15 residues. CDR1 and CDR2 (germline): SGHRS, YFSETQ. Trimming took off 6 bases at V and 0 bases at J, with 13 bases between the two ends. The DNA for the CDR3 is TGCGCCAGCACACCGACGGGTAGCTCCTACAATGAGCAGTTCTTC. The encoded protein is CASTPTGSSYNEQFF.

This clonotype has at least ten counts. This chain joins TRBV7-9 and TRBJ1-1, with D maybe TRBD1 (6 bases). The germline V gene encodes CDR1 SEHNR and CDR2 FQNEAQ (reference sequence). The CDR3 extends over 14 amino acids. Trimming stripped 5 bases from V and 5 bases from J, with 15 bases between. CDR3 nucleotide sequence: TGTGCCAGCAGCCGGGGTGGACAGTCTACTGAAGCTTTCTTT. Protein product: CASSRGGQSTEAFF. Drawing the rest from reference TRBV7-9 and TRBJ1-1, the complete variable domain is DTGVSQNPRHKITKRGQNVTFRCDPISEHNRLYWYRQTLGQGPEFLTYFQNEAQLEKSRLLSDRFSAERPKGSFSTLEIQRTEQGDSAMYLCASSRGGQSTEAFFGQGTRLTVV.

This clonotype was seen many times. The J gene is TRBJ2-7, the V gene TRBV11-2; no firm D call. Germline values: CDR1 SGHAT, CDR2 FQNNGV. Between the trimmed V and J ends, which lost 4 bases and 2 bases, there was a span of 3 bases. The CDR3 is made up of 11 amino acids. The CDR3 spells CASSSTYEQYF. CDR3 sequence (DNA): TGTGCCAGCAGCTCGACCTACGAGCAGTACTTC.

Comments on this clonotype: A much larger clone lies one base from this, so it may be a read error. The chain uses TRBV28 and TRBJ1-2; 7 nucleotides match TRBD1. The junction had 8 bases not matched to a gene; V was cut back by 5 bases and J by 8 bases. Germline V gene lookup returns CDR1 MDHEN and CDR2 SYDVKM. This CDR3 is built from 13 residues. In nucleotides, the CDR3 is TGTGCCAGCAGTCCCGGGACAGATGTAGGCTACACCTTC. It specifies CASSPGTDVGYTF.

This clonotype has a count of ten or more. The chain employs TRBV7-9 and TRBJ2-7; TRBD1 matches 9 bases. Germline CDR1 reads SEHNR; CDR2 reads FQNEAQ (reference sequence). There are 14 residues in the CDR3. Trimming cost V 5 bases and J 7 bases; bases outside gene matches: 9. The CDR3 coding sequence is TGTGCCAGCAGCGTCGCGGGACAGGGTGTAGAGCAGTACTTC. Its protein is CASSVAGQGVEQYF.

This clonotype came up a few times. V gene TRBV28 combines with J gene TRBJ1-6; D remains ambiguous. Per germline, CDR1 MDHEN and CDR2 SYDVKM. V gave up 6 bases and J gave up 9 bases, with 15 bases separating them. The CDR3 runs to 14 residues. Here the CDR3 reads CASSYFSGGSPLHF. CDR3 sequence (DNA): TGTGCCAGCAGCTACTTTTCAGGCGGTTCACCCCTCCACTTT.

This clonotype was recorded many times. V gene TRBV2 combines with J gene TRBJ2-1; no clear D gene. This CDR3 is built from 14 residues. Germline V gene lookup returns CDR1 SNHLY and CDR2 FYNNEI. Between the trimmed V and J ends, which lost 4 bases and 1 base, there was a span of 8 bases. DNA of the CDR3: TGTGCCAGCAGTGTTCTAGGGTCCTACAATGAGCAGTTCTTC. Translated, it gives CASSVLGSYNEQFF.

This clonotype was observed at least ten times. The DNA for the CDR3 is TGTGCCAGCAGTTCCTACCGACTAGCGGGAGGATACAATGAGCAGTTCTTC. Its protein product is CASSSYRLAGGYNEQFF. The chain combines TRBV27 with TRBJ2-1, with 13 bases aligning to TRBD2. The J segment lost 4 bases and the V segment lost 4 bases, leaving 7 bases of the junction unmatched. The CDR3 totals 17 residues. Germline V gene lookup returns CDR1 MNHEY and CDR2 SMNVEV (reference sequence).

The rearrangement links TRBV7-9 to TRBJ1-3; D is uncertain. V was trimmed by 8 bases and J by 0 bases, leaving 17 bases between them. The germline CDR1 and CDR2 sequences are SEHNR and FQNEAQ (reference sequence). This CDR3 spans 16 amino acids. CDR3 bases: TGTGCCAGCCGGACGGGAGGTCCCCTCTCTGGAAACACCATATATTTT. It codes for CASRTGGPLSGNTIYF.

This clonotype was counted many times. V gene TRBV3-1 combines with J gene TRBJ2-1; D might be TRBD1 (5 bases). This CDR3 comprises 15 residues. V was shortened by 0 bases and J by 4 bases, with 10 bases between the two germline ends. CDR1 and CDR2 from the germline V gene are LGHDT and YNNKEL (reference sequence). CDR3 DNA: TGTGCCAGCAGCCAAGATCCCACAGGATACAATGAGCAGTTCTTC. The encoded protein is CASSQDPTGYNEQFF.

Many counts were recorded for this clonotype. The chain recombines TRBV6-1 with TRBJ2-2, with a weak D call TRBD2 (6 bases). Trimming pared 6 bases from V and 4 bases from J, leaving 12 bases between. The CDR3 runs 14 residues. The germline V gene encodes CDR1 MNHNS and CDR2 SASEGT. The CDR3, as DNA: TGTGCCAGCAGGGCGGGACTGCGCACCGGGGAGCTGTTTTTT. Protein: CASRAGLRTGELFF.

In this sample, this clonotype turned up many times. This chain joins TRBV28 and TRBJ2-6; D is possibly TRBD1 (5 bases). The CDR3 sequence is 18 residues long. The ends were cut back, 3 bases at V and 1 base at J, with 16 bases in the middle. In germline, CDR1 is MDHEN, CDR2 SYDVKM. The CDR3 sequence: CASSFTRVVRSGANVLTF. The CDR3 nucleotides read TGTGCCAGCAGTTTCACCAGGGTTGTGAGATCTGGGGCCAACGTCCTGACTTTC.

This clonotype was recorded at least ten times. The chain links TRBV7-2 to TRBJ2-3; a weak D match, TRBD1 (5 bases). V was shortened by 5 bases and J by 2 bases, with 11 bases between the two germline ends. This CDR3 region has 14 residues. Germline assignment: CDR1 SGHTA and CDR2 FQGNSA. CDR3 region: CASSIGVHTDTQYF. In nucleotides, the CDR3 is TGTGCCAGCAGCATAGGGGTCCACACAGATACGCAGTATTTT.

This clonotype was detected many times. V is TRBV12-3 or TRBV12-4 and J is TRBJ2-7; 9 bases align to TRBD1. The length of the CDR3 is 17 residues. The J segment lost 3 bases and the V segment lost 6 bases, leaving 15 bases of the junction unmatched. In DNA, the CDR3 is TGTGCCAGCAGCGCCCAGGCCGGGACAGGGCCCAACTACGAGCAGTACTTC. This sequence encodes CASSAQAGTGPNYEQYF.

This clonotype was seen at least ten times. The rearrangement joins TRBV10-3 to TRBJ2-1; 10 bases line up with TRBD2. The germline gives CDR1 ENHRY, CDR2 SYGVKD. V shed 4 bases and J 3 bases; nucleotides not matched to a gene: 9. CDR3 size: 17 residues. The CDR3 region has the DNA TGTGCCATCAGTGGGCCAAAGCGGGAGGGTCTCTACAATGAGCAGTTCTTC. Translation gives CAISGPKREGLYNEQFF.

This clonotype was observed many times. CDR3 protein: CASSQDMTGETQYF. The CDR3 DNA is TGTGCCAGCAGCCAAGATATGACGGGGGAGACCCAGTACTTC. V is TRBV4-2 and J is TRBJ2-5; D may be TRBD2 (5 bases). The CDR3 contains 14 residues. V lost 0 bases and J lost 5, with 10 bases in between. In germline, CDR1 is LGHNA, CDR2 YNFKEQ.

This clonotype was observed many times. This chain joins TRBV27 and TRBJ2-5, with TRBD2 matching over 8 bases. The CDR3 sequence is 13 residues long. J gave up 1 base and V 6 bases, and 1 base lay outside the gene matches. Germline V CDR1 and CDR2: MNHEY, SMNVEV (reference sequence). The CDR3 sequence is CASSGLAQETQYF. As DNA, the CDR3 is TGTGCCAGCAGCGGACTAGCCCAAGAGACCCAGTACTTC.

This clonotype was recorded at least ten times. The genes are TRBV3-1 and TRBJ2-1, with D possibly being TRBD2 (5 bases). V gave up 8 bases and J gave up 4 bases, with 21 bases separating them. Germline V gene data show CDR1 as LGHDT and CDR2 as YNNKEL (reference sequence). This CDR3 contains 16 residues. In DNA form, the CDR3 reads TGTGCCAGCCTACCCGGAGGTAGAGAATTATACAATGAGCAGTTCTTC. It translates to CASLPGGRELYNEQFF.

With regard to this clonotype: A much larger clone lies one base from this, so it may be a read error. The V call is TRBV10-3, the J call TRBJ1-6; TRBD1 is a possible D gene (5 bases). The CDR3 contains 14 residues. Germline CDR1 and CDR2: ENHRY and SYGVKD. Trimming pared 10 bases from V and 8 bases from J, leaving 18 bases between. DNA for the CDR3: TGTGCCACCAGCGGGACGAGGGGTGATTCACCCCTCCACTTT. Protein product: CATSGTRGDSPLHF.

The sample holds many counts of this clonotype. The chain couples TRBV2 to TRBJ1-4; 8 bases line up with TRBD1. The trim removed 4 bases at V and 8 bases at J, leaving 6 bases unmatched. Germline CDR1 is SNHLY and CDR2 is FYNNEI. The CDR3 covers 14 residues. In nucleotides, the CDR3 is TGTGCCAGCAGTGTGGACAGGGTGAAAGAAAAACTGTTTTTT. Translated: CASSVDRVKEKLFF.

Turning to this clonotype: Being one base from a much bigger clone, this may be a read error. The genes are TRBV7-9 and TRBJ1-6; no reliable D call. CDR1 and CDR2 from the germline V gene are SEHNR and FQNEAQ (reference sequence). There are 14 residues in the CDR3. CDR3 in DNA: TGTGCCGGCAGCGACGGCGGCGGCCTCCGGCCCCTCCACTTT. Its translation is CAGSDGGGLRPLHF.

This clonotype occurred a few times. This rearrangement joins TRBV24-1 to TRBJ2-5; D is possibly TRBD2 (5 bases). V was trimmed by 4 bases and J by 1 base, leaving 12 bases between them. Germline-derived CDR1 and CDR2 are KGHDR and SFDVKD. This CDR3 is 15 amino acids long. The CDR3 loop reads CATSDPAGSQETQYF. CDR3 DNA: TGTGCCACCAGTGACCCTGCGGGCAGCCAAGAGACCCAGTACTTC.

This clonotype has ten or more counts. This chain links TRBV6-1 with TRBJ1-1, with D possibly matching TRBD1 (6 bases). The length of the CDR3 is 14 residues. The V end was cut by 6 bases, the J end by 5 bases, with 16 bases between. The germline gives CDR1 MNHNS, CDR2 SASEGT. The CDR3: CASRRPGAGTEAFF. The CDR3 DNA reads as TGTGCCAGCAGAAGGCCGGGGGCCGGGACTGAAGCTTTCTTT.

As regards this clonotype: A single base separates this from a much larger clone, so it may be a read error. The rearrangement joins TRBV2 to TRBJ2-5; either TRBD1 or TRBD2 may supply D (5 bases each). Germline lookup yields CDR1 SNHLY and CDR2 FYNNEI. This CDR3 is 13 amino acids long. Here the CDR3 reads CASGGREKETRYF. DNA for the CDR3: TGTGCCAGCGGGGGACGGGAAAAGGAGACCCGGTACTTC.

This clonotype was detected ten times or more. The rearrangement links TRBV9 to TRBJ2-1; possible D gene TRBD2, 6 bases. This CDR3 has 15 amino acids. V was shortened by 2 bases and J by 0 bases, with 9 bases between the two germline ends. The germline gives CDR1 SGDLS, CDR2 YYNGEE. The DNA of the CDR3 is TGTGCCAGCAGCGTTGGTAGCGGCTCCTACAATGAGCAGTTCTTC. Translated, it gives CASSVGSGSYNEQFF.

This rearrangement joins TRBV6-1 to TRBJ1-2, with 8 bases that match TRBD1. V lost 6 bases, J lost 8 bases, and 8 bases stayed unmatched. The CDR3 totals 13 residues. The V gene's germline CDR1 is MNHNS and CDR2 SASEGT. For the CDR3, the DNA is TGTGCCAGCAGGCTGACAGGGGAGGACGGCTACACCTTC. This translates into CASRLTGEDGYTF.

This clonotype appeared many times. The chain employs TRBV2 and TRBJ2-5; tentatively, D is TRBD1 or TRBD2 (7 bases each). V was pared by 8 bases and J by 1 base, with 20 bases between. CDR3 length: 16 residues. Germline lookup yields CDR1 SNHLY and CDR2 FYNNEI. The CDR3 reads CASGGEGAATQETQYF. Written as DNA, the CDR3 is TGTGCCAGCGGGGGGGAGGGGGCGGCGACCCAAGAGACCCAGTACTTC.